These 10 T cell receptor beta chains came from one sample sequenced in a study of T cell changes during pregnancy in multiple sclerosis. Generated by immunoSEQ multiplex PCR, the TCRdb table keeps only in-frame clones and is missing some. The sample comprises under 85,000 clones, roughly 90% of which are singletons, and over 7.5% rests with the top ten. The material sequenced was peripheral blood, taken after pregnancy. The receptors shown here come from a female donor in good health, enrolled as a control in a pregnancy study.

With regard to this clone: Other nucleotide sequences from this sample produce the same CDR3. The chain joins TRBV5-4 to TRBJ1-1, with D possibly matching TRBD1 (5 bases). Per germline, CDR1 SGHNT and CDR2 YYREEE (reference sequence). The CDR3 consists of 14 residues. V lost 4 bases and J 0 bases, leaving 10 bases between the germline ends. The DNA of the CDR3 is TGTGCCAGCAGCCTGGGGCAGATGAACACTGAAGCTTTCTTT. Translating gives CASSLGQMNTEAFF.

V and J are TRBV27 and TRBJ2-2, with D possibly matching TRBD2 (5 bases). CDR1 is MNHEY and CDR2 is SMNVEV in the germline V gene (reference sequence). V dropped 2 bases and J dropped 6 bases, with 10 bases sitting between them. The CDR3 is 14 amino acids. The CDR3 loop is CASSLEAGPGELFF. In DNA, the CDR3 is TGTGCCAGCAGTTTAGAGGCGGGCCCCGGGGAGCTGTTTTTT.

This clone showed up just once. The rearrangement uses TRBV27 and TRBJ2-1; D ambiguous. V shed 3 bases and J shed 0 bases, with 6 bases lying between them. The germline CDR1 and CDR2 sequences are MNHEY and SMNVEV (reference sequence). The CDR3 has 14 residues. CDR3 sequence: CASSFVSSYNEQFF. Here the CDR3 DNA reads TGTGCCAGCAGTTTTGTCAGCTCCTACAATGAGCAGTTCTTC.

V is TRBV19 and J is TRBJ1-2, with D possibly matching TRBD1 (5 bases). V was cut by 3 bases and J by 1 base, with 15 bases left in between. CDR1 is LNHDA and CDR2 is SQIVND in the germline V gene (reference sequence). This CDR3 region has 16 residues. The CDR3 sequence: CASSIPVTGFNYGYTF. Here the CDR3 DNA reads TGTGCCAGTAGTATTCCCGTAACAGGATTTAACTATGGCTACACCTTC.

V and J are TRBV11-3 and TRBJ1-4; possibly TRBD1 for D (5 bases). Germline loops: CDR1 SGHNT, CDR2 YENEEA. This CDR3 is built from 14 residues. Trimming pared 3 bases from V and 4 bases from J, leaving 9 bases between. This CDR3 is CASSFGQGNEKLFF. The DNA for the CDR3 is TGTGCCAGCAGCTTTGGTCAGGGTAATGAAAAACTGTTTTTT.

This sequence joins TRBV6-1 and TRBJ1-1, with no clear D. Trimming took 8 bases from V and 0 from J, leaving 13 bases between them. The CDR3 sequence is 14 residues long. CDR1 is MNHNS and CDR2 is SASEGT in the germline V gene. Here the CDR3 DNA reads TGTGCCAGCGGGCTTCTACCGTTGAACACTGAAGCTTTCTTT. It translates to CASGLLPLNTEAFF.

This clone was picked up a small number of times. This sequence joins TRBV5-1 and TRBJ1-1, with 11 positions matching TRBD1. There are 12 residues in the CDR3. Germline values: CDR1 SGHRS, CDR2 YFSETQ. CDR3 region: CAARGQGDEAFF. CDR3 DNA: TGCGCAGCTAGGGGACAGGGGGATGAAGCTTTCTTT.

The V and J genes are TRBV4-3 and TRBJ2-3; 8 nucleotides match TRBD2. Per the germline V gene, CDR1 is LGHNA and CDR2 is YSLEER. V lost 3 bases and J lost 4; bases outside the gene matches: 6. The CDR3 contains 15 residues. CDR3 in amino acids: CASSQVPTSADTQYF. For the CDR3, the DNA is TGCGCCAGCAGCCAGGTCCCGACTAGCGCAGATACGCAGTATTTT.

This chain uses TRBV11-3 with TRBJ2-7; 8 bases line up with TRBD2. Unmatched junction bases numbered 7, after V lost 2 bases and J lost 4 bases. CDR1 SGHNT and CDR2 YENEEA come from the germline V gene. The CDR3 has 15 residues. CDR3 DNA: TGTGCCAGCAGCTTACCGAGCGGGAGATCTTACGAGCAGTACTTC. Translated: CASSLPSGRSYEQYF.

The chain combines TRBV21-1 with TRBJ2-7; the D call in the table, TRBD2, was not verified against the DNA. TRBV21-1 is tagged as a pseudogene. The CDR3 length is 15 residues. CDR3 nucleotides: TGTGCCAGCAGCAATGGGCGGGAGGGCCCCTACGAGCAGTACTTC. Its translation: CASSNGREGPYEQYF.